The present T cell receptor beta chain was sequenced within a study of control samples from healthy donors and cancer patients (dated by TCRdb to 2020 to 2022). A remark on this clone: Its antigen target is currently unknown. Nothing much larger sits one base from this clone, and base qualities are not available.

Libraries were built with the immunoSEQ multiplex PCR assay. What TCRdb holds here is the immuneACCESS table cut down to in-frame rearrangements. Part of the clones is not present; checked against another copy, under half of the missing clones reflect an unresolved V gene, and the others are unexplained. This sample holds tens of thousands of clones; 90% to 95% were observed only once. The ten largest clones add up to about 0.8% of the sample. Sample: PBMCs. The TCR sequence derives from a man younger than 45 with colorectal cancer.

The CDR3 region: CASSQAERYTSTDTQYF. The DNA is as follows: TGTGCCAGCTCACAAGCGGAACGGTATACTAGCACAGATACGCAGTATTTT. The chain is encoded by TRBV18 joined to TRBJ2-3; TRBD2 is possibly the D segment (5 matching bases). The germline V gene encodes CDR1 KGHSH and CDR2 LQKENI. Spanning cysteine to phenylalanine, the CDR3 consists of 17 amino acids. Only the CDR3 DNA is retained, 51 bases long and in frame from the first base. Trimming costs V 4 bases and J 0 bases, and their ends lie 17 bases apart.